The 30 T cell receptor beta chains given below trace back to one sample, sequenced in a study of blood T cell repertoires in COVID-19. TCRdb keeps only in-frame clones here, not all; method: immunoSEQ multiplex PCR. Of roughly 300,000 clones in the sample, about 80% were seen once. The sample comprised peripheral blood. These receptors originate from a woman between 50 and 59 years old who had recovered from COVID-19.

V is TRBV6-2 or TRBV6-3 and J is TRBJ1-1, with D possibly matching TRBD1 (6 bases). CDR3 length: 14 amino acids. The germline gives CDR1 MNHEY, CDR2 SVGEGT. Deletions cut 2 bases from V and 4 bases from J, with 11 bases between. The CDR3 DNA sequence: TGTGCCAGCAGTTACCTCACGACAGGCACTGAAGCTTTCTTT. This encodes CASSYLTTGTEAFF.

The chain has TRBV21-1 and TRBJ2-7; TRBD2 is the table's D call and was not checked against the DNA. TRBV21-1 is a pseudogene locus. The CDR3 contains 17 residues. CDR3 bases: TGTGCCAGCAGGGGACTAGCGACGAAACTTAGCTCCTACGAGCAGTACTTC. Its protein product is CASRGLATKLSSYEQYF.

This chain joins TRBV18 and TRBJ1-1, with 9 bases that match TRBD1. Germline V lookup: CDR1 KGHSH, CDR2 LQKENI. V trimming: 5 bases; J trimming: 4 bases; junction bases outside the gene matches: 5. The CDR3 runs to 14 residues. The DNA for the CDR3 is TGTGCCAGCTCAGAGACAGGGGGAAGCACTGAAGCTTTCTTT. It codes for CASSETGGSTEAFF.

The chain couples TRBV4-3 to TRBJ2-1; 7 bases are shared with TRBD2. V was clipped by 4 bases and J by 0 bases; unmatched bases: 9. From germline, CDR1 is LGHNA and CDR2 YSLEER. This CDR3 has 17 amino acids. CDR3 region: CASSPGPSSGSYNEQFF. The CDR3 DNA reads TGCGCCAGCAGCCCCGGCCCTTCTAGCGGCTCCTACAATGAGCAGTTCTTC.

V is TRBV12-5 and J is TRBJ1-6; perhaps TRBD1 as D (6 bases). Germline V gene sequence: CDR1 LGHNT, CDR2 FRNRAP. V was cut by 5 bases and J by 7 bases, with 18 bases left in between. This CDR3 has 16 amino acids. The CDR3 is CASGTELGHQNSPLHF. CDR3 coding DNA: TGTGCTAGTGGTACAGAATTGGGACACCAAAATTCACCCCTCCACTTT.

This clone was seen a few times. The chain couples TRBV29-1 to TRBJ2-3, with a tentative D call TRBD2 (6 bases). The germline V gene has CDR1 SQVTM and CDR2 ANQGSEA. The CDR3 runs 14 residues. Trimming took 4 bases from V and 2 from J, leaving 13 bases between them. CDR3 in amino acids: CSVGGGRLTDTQYF. In DNA, the CDR3 is TGCAGCGTTGGAGGAGGGCGTCTCACAGATACGCAGTATTTT.

This clone came up once. V gene TRBV6-1 combines with J gene TRBJ1-5; D uncertain. V lost 2 bases to trimming and J lost 0 bases, with 8 bases between them. Germline V lookup: CDR1 MNHNS, CDR2 SASEGT. The CDR3 has 15 amino acids. The CDR3 is CASSETVYSNQPQHF. The CDR3 nucleotides are TGTGCCAGCAGTGAAACAGTTTATAGCAATCAGCCCCAGCATTTT.

The V gene is TRBV14, the J gene TRBJ1-2; D gene ambiguous. This CDR3 has 15 amino acids. Per the germline V gene, CDR1 is SGHDN and CDR2 is FVKESK. V shed 1 base and J shed 4 bases, with 13 bases lying between them. The CDR3, as DNA: TGTGCCAGCAGCCAAGGAGGCGGAGGCTCCTATGGCTACACCTTC. This codes for CASSQGGGGSYGYTF. The variable domain in full, with the rest retrieved from reference TRBV14 and TRBJ1-2, is EAGVTQFPSHSVIEKGQTVTLRCDPISGHDNLYWYRRVMGKEIKFLLHFVKESKQDESGMPNNRFLAERTGGTYSTLKVQPAELEDSGVYFCASSQGGGGSYGYTFGSGTRLTVV.

The chain links TRBV5-1 to TRBJ1-2; 11 bases are shared with TRBD1. Losses at the gene ends were 4 bases for V and 4 bases for J; bases not matched to a gene: 12. This CDR3 comprises 17 residues. CDR1 is SGHRS, CDR2 YFSETQ, per germline. The CDR3 sequence is CASSLADRGRTGYGYTF. The CDR3 nucleotides read TGCGCCAGCAGCCTAGCGGACAGGGGGCGGACGGGCTATGGCTACACCTTC.

This clone was seen a single time. This rearrangement joins TRBV19 to TRBJ1-1; no reliable D call. Germline V lookup: CDR1 LNHDA, CDR2 SQIVND (reference sequence). Trimming left V 5 bases short and J 5 bases short, with 12 bases between. CDR3 length: 13 amino acids. CDR3: CASSAHERTEAFF. CDR3 sequence (DNA): TGTGCCAGTAGTGCCCATGAGCGGACTGAAGCTTTCTTT.

This clone was seen once. CDR3 bases: TGTGCCAGCTCAGCAGGAACTAGCGGGGACAATGAGCAGTTCTTC. Translating it yields CASSAGTSGDNEQFF. The rearrangement joins TRBV18 to TRBJ2-1; 10 bases are a match to TRBD2. Germline V gene data show CDR1 as KGHSH and CDR2 as LQKENI. Germline trimming cut 5 bases from V and 5 bases from J; bases unmatched to any gene: 6. The CDR3 length is 15 residues.

The chain employs TRBV6-5 and TRBJ2-3; TRBD1 matches at 7 bases. This CDR3 contains 15 residues. The V segment lost 2 bases and the J segment 2 bases; nucleotides outside the gene matches: 4. Germline values: CDR1 MNHEY, CDR2 SVGAGI. This CDR3 is CASSYDRVSTDTQYF. The DNA of the CDR3 is TGTGCCAGCAGTTACGACAGGGTCTCCACAGATACGCAGTATTTT.

This chain uses TRBV19 with TRBJ2-1; no definite D call. Germline CDR1 reads LNHDA; CDR2 reads SQIVND (reference sequence). The CDR3 runs 13 residues. Trimming took off 4 bases at V and 4 bases at J, with 8 bases between the two ends. CDR3 in DNA: TGTGCCAGTAGTAAGTTAGTATACAATGAGCAGTTCTTC. Its translation is CASSKLVYNEQFF.

The chain joins TRBV7-2 to TRBJ2-7; 7 nucleotides match TRBD2. The junction had 6 bases not matched to a gene; V was cut back by 6 bases and J by 4 bases. Germline V gene sequence: CDR1 SGHTA, CDR2 FQGNSA. CDR3 length: 13 residues. CDR3 region: CASRPSGIYEQYF. CDR3 bases: TGTGCCAGCAGGCCAAGCGGGATTTACGAGCAGTACTTC.

The chain uses TRBV19 and TRBJ2-7; 11 nucleotides line up with TRBD2. The V segment lost 4 bases and the J segment 0 bases; nucleotides outside the gene matches: 5. There are 16 residues in the CDR3. The germline CDR1 and CDR2 sequences are LNHDA and SQIVND (reference sequence). In nucleotides, the CDR3 is TGTGCCAGTAGTACAGGAGGGACTAGCGGCTCCTACGAGCAGTACTTC. Amino acid sequence: CASSTGGTSGSYEQYF. Full variable domain (outside the CDR3, taken from reference TRBV19 and TRBJ2-7): DGGITQSPKYLFRKEGQNVTLSCEQNLNHDAMYWYRQDPGQGLRLIYYSQIVNDFQKGDIAEGYSVSREKKESFPLTVTSAQKNPTAFYLCASSTGGTSGSYEQYFGPGTRLTVT.

The DNA for the CDR3 is TGCGCCAGCAGCTTGGGGACAGGGGGCTCCGGCGGGGCTTATAATTCACCCCTCCACTTT. It codes for CASSLGTGGSGGAYNSPLHF. J is TRBJ1-6 and V is TRBV5-1; 11 bases align to TRBD1. J lost 4 bases, V lost 0 bases, and 12 bases had no gene match. CDR3 length equals 20 residues. CDR1 is SGHRS, CDR2 YFSETQ, per germline.

This clone came up many times. The chain recombines TRBV28 with TRBJ1-2; possibly TRBD1 for D (5 bases). The CDR3 is made up of 15 amino acids. V lost 10 bases and J lost 4, with 22 bases in between. CDR1 and CDR2 from the germline V gene are MDHEN and SYDVKM. The CDR3 loop is CATFSSGGDPYGYTF. The DNA of the CDR3 is TGTGCCACCTTCTCCTCGGGCGGGGACCCCTATGGCTACACCTTC.

The chain employs TRBV7-8 and TRBJ1-6; no clear D. This CDR3 spans 14 amino acids. CDR1 and CDR2 (germline): SGHVS, FQNEAQ. V was trimmed by 4 bases and J by 7 bases, leaving 11 bases between them. The CDR3 region is CASSYRERNSPLHF. CDR3 DNA: TGTGCCAGCAGCTACCGGGAGAGGAATTCACCCCTCCACTTT. The variable domain in full, completed from reference TRBV7-8 and TRBJ1-6, reads GAGVSQSPRYKVAKRGQDVALRCDPISGHVSLFWYQQALGQGPEFLTYFQNEAQLDKSGLPSDRFFAERPEGSVSTLKIQRTQQEDSAVYLCASSYRERNSPLHFGNGTRLTVT.

The chain has TRBV30 and TRBJ1-2; weak D call: TRBD1 (5 bases). V gave up 1 base and J gave up 7 bases, with 16 bases separating them. The germline CDR1 and CDR2 sequences are GTSNPN and SVGIG (reference sequence). This CDR3 spans 14 amino acids. The CDR3 here is CAWSEDLQGAGYTF. The CDR3 DNA follows: TGTGCCTGGAGTGAAGATCTCCAGGGCGCTGGCTACACCTTC.

This clone was seen a handful of times. The chain links TRBV28 to TRBJ1-6; 9 bases map to TRBD1. CDR1 and CDR2 (germline): MDHEN, SYDVKM. With 6 bases clipped from V and 9 bases from J, the junction kept 9 bases outside the gene matches. This CDR3 comprises 15 residues. CDR3 nucleotides: TGTGCCAGCAGCCAGAACAGGGGGCGTAGTTCACCCCTCCACTTT. Protein sequence: CASSQNRGRSSPLHF.

For this clone: One junction end disagrees with the germline gene, perhaps due to a read error. This chain links TRBV27 with TRBJ2-7; TRBD1 matches at 9 bases. Germline CDR1 MNHEY, CDR2 SMNVEV (reference sequence). The CDR3 loop spans 15 amino acids. The CDR3 region is CASSQQGASSYEQCF. CDR3 DNA sequence: TGTGCCAGCAGTCAACAGGGGGCCAGCTCCTACGAGCAGTGCTTC.

V gene TRBV28 combines with J gene TRBJ2-3, with D possibly TRBD1 on 5 matching bases. V lost 6 bases, J lost 2 bases, and 15 bases lay in between. Per germline, CDR1 MDHEN and CDR2 SYDVKM. This CDR3 is 15 amino acids long. The CDR3 spells CASRNTGELTDTQYF. CDR3 bases: TGTGCCAGCAGAAACACAGGAGAACTCACAGATACGCAGTATTTT.

The rearrangement links TRBV10-1 to TRBJ2-7; maybe TRBD1 (7 bases). CDR3 length: 15 residues. CDR1 and CDR2 from the germline V gene are WNHNN and SYGVQD (reference sequence). Trimming stripped 2 bases from V and 3 bases from J, with 14 bases between. The CDR3 is CASSERGRGDYEQYF. CDR3 DNA sequence: TGCGCCAGCAGTGAGAGGGGCAGGGGGGACTACGAGCAGTACTTC.

This clone came up a few times. The CDR3 spells CASRLQGGNYEQYF. The DNA of the CDR3 is TGTGCCAGCAGATTACAGGGGGGAAACTACGAGCAGTACTTC. The gene calls are TRBV28 and TRBJ2-7; 8 bases are a match to TRBD1. The ends lost 6 bases at V and 3 bases at J; junction bases unmatched: 7. Per germline, CDR1 MDHEN and CDR2 SYDVKM. The CDR3 totals 14 residues.

This sequence joins TRBV2 and TRBJ1-6; TRBD1 matches at 7 bases. From germline, CDR1 is SNHLY and CDR2 FYNNEI. V lost 5 bases and J lost 7; bases outside the gene matches: 8. The CDR3 sequence is 15 residues long. The CDR3 DNA reads as TGTGCCAGCAGTAAGGCGGACAGGATCAATTCACCCCTCCACTTT. Its protein is CASSKADRINSPLHF.

The chain carries TRBV13 and TRBJ2-2; 9 nucleotides match TRBD1. In germline, CDR1 is PRHDT, CDR2 FYEKMQ (reference sequence). The trim removed 2 bases at V and 5 bases at J, leaving 9 bases unmatched. The CDR3 runs 17 residues. CDR3 nucleotide sequence: TGTGCCAGCAGCTTACGGCCGGGACAGGGAGGGACCGGGGAGCTGTTTTTT. Amino acids: CASSLRPGQGGTGELFF.

This clone was detected a few times. In DNA, the CDR3 is TGTGCCAGCAGCTCGTGGGAGTCCGGGAACACTGAAGCTTTCTTT. This gives the protein CASSSWESGNTEAFF. The chain has TRBV5-5 and TRBJ1-1; D ambiguous. Per germline, CDR1 SGHKS and CDR2 YYEKEE (reference sequence). V lost 3 bases and J 1 base, leaving 13 bases between the germline ends. This CDR3 is 15 amino acids long.

V is TRBV3-1 (or the pseudogene TRBV3-2) and J is TRBJ1-4, with D possibly being TRBD1 (6 bases). The CDR3 has 17 amino acids. Germline assignment: CDR1 LGHDT and CDR2 YNNKEL (reference sequence). Trimming shortened V by 1 base and J by 7 bases, and 19 bases separated the two germline ends. The CDR3 nucleotides are TGTGCCAGCAGCCAAGTTAGGATCAGGGGCACGAGTGAAAAACTGTTTTTT. It is translated as CASSQVRIRGTSEKLFF.

This sequence joins TRBV10-3 and TRBJ2-5; 12 nucleotides match TRBD2. After removal of 11 bases from V and 2 bases from J, the junction contained 15 bases not matched to a gene. The CDR3 has 17 amino acids. Germline V gene sequence: CDR1 ENHRY, CDR2 SYGVKD. Written as DNA, the CDR3 is TGTGCCTCGTCACAGGGATCGCTAGCGGGGGGGCAAGAGACCCAGTACTTC. Its protein product is CASSQGSLAGGQETQYF.

The chain has TRBV7-2 and TRBJ2-7, with D tentatively TRBD1 (5 bases). The CDR3 has 12 amino acids. The V gene's germline CDR1 is SGHTA and CDR2 FQGNSA. Trimming left V 6 bases short and J 9 bases short, with 15 bases between. The CDR3 sequence is CASRSYPDMQYF. In DNA, the CDR3 is TGTGCCAGCAGATCCTACCCGGACATGCAGTACTTC.